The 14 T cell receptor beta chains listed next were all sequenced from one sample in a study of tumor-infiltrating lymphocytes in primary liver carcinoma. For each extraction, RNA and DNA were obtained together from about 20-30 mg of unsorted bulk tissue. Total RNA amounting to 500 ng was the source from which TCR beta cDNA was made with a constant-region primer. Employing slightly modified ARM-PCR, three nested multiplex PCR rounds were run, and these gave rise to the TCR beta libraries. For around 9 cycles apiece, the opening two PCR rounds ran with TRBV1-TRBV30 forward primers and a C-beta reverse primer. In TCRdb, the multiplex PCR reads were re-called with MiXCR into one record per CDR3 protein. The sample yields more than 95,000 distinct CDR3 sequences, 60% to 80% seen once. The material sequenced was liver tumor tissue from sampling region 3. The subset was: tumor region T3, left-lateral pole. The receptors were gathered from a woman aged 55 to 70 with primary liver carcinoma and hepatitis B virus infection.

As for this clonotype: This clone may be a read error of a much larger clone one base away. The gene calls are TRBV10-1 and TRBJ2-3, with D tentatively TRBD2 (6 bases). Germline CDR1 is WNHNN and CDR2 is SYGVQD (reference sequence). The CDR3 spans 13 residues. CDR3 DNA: TGCGCCAGAATGACTAGTCGCACAGAAACGCAGTATTTT. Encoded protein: CARMTSRTETQYF.

The CDR3 reads CASSHQSAGEEQYF. CDR3 DNA sequence: TGTGCCAGCAGTCATCAATCGGCAGGGGAGGAGCAGTACTTC. The V and J genes are TRBV14 and TRBJ2-7; tentative D call: TRBD1 (6 bases). V shed 6 bases and J shed 7 bases, with 19 bases lying between them. The CDR3 consists of 14 residues. Per the germline V gene, CDR1 is SGHDN and CDR2 is FVKESK.

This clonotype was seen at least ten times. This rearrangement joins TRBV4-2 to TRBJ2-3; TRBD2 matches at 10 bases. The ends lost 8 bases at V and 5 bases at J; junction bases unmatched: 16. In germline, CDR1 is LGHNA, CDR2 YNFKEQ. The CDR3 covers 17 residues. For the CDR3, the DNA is TGTGCCAGCTTAGGGCTCAGGGTAGCGGGAGGAAAAGATACGCAGTATTTT. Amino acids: CASLGLRVAGGKDTQYF.

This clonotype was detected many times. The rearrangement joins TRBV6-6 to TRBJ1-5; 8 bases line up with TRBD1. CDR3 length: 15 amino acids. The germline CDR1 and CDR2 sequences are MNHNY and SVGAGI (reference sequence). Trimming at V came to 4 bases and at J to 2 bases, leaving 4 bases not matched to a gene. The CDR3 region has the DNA TGTGCCAGCAGTTTGTGGGGACAGGGCAATCAGCCCCAGCATTTT. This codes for CASSLWGQGNQPQHF.

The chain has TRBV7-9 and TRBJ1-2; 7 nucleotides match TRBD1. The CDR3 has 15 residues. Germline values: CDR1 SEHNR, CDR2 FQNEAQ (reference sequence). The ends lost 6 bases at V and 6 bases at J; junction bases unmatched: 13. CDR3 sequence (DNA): TGTGCCAGCAGTCCCCGGGACAGCCGATCGGATGGCTACACCTTC. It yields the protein CASSPRDSRSDGYTF.

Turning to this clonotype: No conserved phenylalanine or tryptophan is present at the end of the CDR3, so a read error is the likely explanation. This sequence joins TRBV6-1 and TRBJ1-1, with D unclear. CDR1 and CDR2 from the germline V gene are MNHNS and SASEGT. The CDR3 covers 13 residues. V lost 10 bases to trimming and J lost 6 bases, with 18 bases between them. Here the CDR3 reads CATPSGPASEAFS. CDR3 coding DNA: TGTGCCACACCCAGCGGGCCGGCTTCTGAAGCTTTCTCT.

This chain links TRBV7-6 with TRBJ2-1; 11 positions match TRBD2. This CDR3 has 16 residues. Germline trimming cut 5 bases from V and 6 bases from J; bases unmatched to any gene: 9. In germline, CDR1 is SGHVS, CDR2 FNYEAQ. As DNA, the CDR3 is TGTGCCAGCAGCCGTGTGGGGACTAGCGGTGGCAATGAGCAGTTCTTC. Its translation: CASSRVGTSGGNEQFF.

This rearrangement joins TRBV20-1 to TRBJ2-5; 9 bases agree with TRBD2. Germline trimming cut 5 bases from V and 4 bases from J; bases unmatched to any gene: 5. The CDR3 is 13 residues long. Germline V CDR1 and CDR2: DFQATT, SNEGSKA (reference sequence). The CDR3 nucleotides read TGCAGTGCTGCCCTAGCGGGAAGAGAGACCCAGTACTTC. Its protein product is CSAALAGRETQYF.

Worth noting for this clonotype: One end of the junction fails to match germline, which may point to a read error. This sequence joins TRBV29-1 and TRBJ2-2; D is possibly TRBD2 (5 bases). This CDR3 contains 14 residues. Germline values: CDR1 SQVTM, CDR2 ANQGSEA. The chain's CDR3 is CSVVSGANTRELFF. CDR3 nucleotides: TGCAGCGTTGTGAGCGGAGCCAACACCAGGGAGCTGTTTTTT.

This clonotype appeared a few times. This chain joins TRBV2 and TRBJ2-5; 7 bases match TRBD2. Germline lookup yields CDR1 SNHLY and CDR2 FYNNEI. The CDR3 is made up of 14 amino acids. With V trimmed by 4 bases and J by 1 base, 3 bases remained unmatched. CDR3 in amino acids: CASSGGGGQETQYF. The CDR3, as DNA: TGTGCCAGCAGTGGCGGGGGAGGCCAAGAGACCCAGTACTTC.

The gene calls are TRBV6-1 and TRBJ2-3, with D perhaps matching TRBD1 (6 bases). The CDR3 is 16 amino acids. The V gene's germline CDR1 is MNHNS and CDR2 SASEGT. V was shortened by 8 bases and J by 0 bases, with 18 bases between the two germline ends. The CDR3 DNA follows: TGTGCCAGCTGTCCGACTATCGGGACAAGCACAGATACGCAGTATTTT. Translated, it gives CASCPTIGTSTDTQYF.

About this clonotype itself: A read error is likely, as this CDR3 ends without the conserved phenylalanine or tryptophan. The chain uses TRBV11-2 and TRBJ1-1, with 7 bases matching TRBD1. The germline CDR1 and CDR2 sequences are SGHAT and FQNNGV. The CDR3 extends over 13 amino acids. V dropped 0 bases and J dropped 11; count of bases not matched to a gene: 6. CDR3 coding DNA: TGTGCCAGCAGCTTAGAGCCGACAGGGAAGGCTTTCTCT. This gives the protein CASSLEPTGKAFS.

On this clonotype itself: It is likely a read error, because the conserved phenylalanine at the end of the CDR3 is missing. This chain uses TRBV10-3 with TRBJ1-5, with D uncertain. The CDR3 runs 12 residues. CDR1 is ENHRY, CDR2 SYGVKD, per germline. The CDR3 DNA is TGTGGCATCAGTGAGACGAATCAGCCCCAGCATATT. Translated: CGISETNQPQHI.

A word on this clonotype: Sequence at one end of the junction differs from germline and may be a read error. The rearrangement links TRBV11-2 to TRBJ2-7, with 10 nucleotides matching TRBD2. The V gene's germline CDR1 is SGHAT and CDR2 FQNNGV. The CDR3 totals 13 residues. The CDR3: CANSSLAGVQQYF. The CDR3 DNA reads TGTGCCAACAGCAGCCTAGCGGGAGTACAGCAATATTTC.